A single TCR beta chain is shown here with its context. These data originate in a study of blood T cell repertoires in COVID-19. For the study at large: There were acute and convalescent COVID-19 samples, and they came from the United States, Italy and Spain. Sample material is recorded as cDNA or gDNA derived from T cells, B-cell-depleted T cells, or PBMCs.

Germline V gene data show CDR1 as SGHAT and CDR2 as FQNNGV. V gave up 3 bases and J gave up 3 bases; unmatched junction bases: 6. The CDR3 is 15 amino acids. Profiled with immunoSEQ multiplex PCR; TCRdb holds only in-frame clones, not every one. The profile shows roughly 270,000 clones, roughly 85% of them singletons. Two negative PCRs, clearance, or symptom resolution had been documented for recovered Cohort 3 donors. Sequenced sample: PBMCs or T cells enriched from blood (not recorded which). The source of this sequence is a woman aged 50 to 60 who had recovered from COVID-19. The rearrangement joins TRBV11-2 to TRBJ2-7, with TRBD1 identical over 9 bases. CDR3 amino acids: CASSFTGTGHYEQYF. The CDR3 DNA reads TGTGCCAGCAGCTTCACCGGGACAGGGCACTACGAGCAGTACTTC. Looking up the rest from reference TRBV11-2 and TRBJ2-7 gives the full variable domain: EAGVAQSPRYKIIEKRQSVAFWCNPISGHATLYWYQQILGQGPKLLIQFQNNGVVDDSQLPKDRFSAERLKGVDSTLKIQPAKLEDSAVYLCASSFTGTGHYEQYFGPGTRLTVT.